The sequence of this T cell receptor beta chain was determined in a study of blood T cell repertoires in COVID-19. Across the study: Spain, Italy and the United States supplied samples that represented acute and convalescent COVID-19. T cells, B-cell-depleted T cells, or PBMCs supplied cDNA or gDNA.

This clone was seen a single time. The germline V gene has CDR1 SEHNR and CDR2 FQNEAQ (reference sequence). Trimming shortened V by 4 bases and J by 2 bases, and 13 bases separated the two germline ends. The CDR3 has 15 amino acids. Using immunoSEQ multiplex PCR, the repertoire was profiled, and TCRdb retains in-frame clones only, with some absent. The data contain 250,000 to 300,000 clones, roughly 88% of them seen just once; the ten biggest clones take up under 3%. The specimen sequenced was PBMCs or T cells enriched from blood (not recorded which). The chain employs TRBV7-9 and TRBJ2-3; TRBD2 is a possible D gene (6 bases). This TCR was recovered from a woman between 35 and 50 years old with acute COVID-19. The CDR3 protein is CASSSWGEVTDTQYF. Here the CDR3 DNA reads TGTGCCAGCAGCTCATGGGGGGAGGTCACAGATACGCAGTATTTT.